The 7 T cell receptor beta chains listed next were all sequenced from one sample in a study of regulatory T cells in long-lasting Graves disease. This sample's time point: newly diagnosed GD, antithyroid drugs for less than 3 months. TCR sequences were obtained from RNA taken from PBMCs. iRepertoire HTBI primers and Arm-PCR of CDR3 regions built TCR beta libraries. One entry per CDR3 protein, called by TCRdb with MiXCR from the multiplex PCR reads. The table includes 530,000 or so distinct CDR3 sequences, around 16% detected once. The same data also went into a second study, on T cells in Graves' hyperthyroidism and ophthalmopathy.

Source: peripheral blood mononuclear cells (PBMCs), taken at new diagnosis, from a patient treated with antithyroid drugs. These receptors were taken from a man aged 18 to 30 with Graves disease.

The CDR3 sequence is CASSSGTRHSPLHF. CDR3 bases: TGTGCCAGCAGCTCGGGGACGCGGCATTCACCCCTCCACTTT. The V gene is TRBV5-8, the J gene TRBJ1-6, with D possibly being TRBD1 (5 bases). The germline gives CDR1 SGHTS, CDR2 YDEGEE. The V end was cut by 3 bases, the J end by 8 bases, with 12 bases between. The CDR3 sequence is 14 residues long.

V and J are TRBV27 and TRBJ2-5; 14 positions match TRBD2. Germline lookup yields CDR1 MNHEY and CDR2 SMNVEV (reference sequence). The CDR3 has 17 residues. With 8 bases clipped from V and 7 bases from J, the junction kept 15 bases outside the gene matches. For the CDR3, the DNA is TGTGCCAGCGGCCAAGGACTAGCGGGAGGTATCTCCGCGACCCAGTACTTC. This sequence encodes CASGQGLAGGISATQYF.

This clonotype was seen at least ten times. The chain carries TRBV5-1 and TRBJ2-1; possible D gene TRBD2, 5 bases. The CDR3 is made up of 11 amino acids. V dropped 3 bases and J dropped 10 bases, with 8 bases sitting between them. Germline V gives CDR1 SGHRS, CDR2 YFSETQ. CDR3 in DNA: TGCGCCAGCAGCTGGGAGAAAGAGCAGTTCTTC. This encodes CASSWEKEQFF.

This clonotype was found many times. The J gene is TRBJ2-3, the V gene TRBV20-1, with D perhaps TRBD1 or TRBD2 (5 bases each). The ends were cut back, 0 bases at V and 2 bases at J, with 15 bases in the middle. This CDR3 region has 16 residues. CDR1 DFQATT and CDR2 SNEGSKA come from the germline V gene (reference sequence). The DNA of the CDR3 is TGCAGTGCTAGAGATCCAGGGACCGGGGCCACAGATACGCAGTATTTT. It translates to CSARDPGTGATDTQYF.

This clonotype appeared many times. The V call is TRBV3-1, the J call TRBJ1-1; D is unresolved. CDR1 LGHDT and CDR2 YNNKEL come from the germline V gene (reference sequence). This CDR3 is 12 amino acids long. V was shortened by 0 bases and J by 8 bases, with 7 bases between the two germline ends. CDR3 sequence reads: CASSQDRQEAFF. The CDR3 DNA sequence: TGTGCCAGCAGCCAAGACCGTCAGGAAGCTTTCTTT.

This rearrangement joins TRBV28 to TRBJ1-5; D might be TRBD1 (5 bases). V gave up 9 bases and J gave up 7 bases, with 19 bases separating them. Germline loops: CDR1 MDHEN, CDR2 SYDVKM. This CDR3 contains 14 residues. Written as DNA, the CDR3 is TGTGCCAGTCGACAGTATTCTCAGGGACAGCCCCAGCATTTT. Amino acid sequence: CASRQYSQGQPQHF.

About this clonotype: A read error is possible here, since a much larger clone lies one base away. The chain uses TRBV4-1 and TRBJ2-7; TRBD2 might be the D (5 bases). The CDR3 totals 15 residues. Deletions cut 5 bases from V and 0 bases from J, with 14 bases between. Germline V gene lookup returns CDR1 MGHRA and CDR2 YSYEKL. The CDR3 loop is CASSSRGLSSYEQYF. CDR3 DNA sequence: TGCGCCAGCAGCTCCAGAGGGCTTAGCTCCTACGAGCAGTACTTC.